The 26 T cell receptor beta chains below were found in one sample sequenced in a study of PD-L1 blockade in urothelial cancer. The time point was: pretreatment peripheral blood. Method: immunoSEQ multiplex PCR; TCRdb's copy keeps in-frame clones and lacks some. The sample has 65,000 to 80,000 clones, 90% seen once. Sample: PBMCs, taken around atezolizumab (anti-PD-L1) treatment. All receptors come from a man between 65 and 85 years old with urothelial cancer.

The chain links TRBV2 to TRBJ1-1; the match to TRBD1 covers 7 bases. This CDR3 comprises 11 residues. Per germline, CDR1 SNHLY and CDR2 FYNNEI. V shed 6 bases, J shed 10 bases, and the junction held 5 bases outside the gene matches. The CDR3 region is CASSPDRRAFF. As DNA, the CDR3 is TGTGCCAGCAGCCCGGACAGGCGAGCTTTCTTT.

The chain uses TRBV7-9 and TRBJ1-1; D remains unclear. The length of the CDR3 is 15 residues. V dropped 1 base and J dropped 5 bases, with 14 bases sitting between them. Germline V gene sequence: CDR1 SEHNR, CDR2 FQNEAQ (reference sequence). The CDR3 nucleotides read TGTGCCAGCAGCTTAGGTTTCGGGGAATGGACTGAAGCTTTCTTT. This translates into CASSLGFGEWTEAFF.

The V call is TRBV9, the J call TRBJ2-5; 11 bases fit TRBD1. Germline CDR1 SGDLS, CDR2 YYNGEE. V dropped 3 bases and J dropped 5; count of bases not matched to a gene: 9. The CDR3 runs 16 residues. As DNA, the CDR3 is TGTGCCAGCAGCGCCTCCGGGACAGGGGGGCTTGAGACCCAGTACTTC. It yields the protein CASSASGTGGLETQYF.

This sequence joins TRBV5-1 and TRBJ2-7; the match to TRBD1 covers 7 bases. In germline, CDR1 is SGHRS, CDR2 YFSETQ. V was pared by 8 bases and J by 4 bases, with 12 bases of the junction left unmatched. The CDR3 has 14 residues. CDR3 sequence (DNA): TGCGCCAGTTCCTTCGGGACAGCCCCTTACGAGCAGTACTTC. Residues: CASSFGTAPYEQYF. The variable domain in full, with the rest retrieved from reference TRBV5-1 and TRBJ2-7, is KAGVTQTPRYLIKTRGQQVTLSCSPISGHRSVSWYQQTPGQGLQFLFEYFSETQRNKGNFPGRFSGRQFSNSRSEMNVSTLELGDSALYLCASSFGTAPYEQYFGPGTRLTVT.

This chain connects TRBV28 to TRBJ2-3; D uncertain. The germline V and J ends were trimmed by 4 bases and 2 bases, with 4 bases remaining between them. CDR1 is MDHEN, CDR2 SYDVKM, per germline. This CDR3 region has 12 residues. The CDR3: CASSSFTDTQYF. The CDR3 DNA is TGTGCCAGCAGTTCCTTCACAGATACGCAGTATTTT.

This clone has a handful of counts. The chain joins TRBV7-8 to TRBJ1-3; possibly TRBD1 for D (5 bases). The CDR3 covers 14 residues. V shed 8 bases and J shed 3 bases, with 14 bases lying between them. The germline V gene encodes CDR1 SGHVS and CDR2 FQNEAQ. CDR3 nucleotide sequence: TGTGCCAGCTACAGTGGGGGGAGTGGAAACACCATATATTTT. Protein: CASYSGGSGNTIYF.

The rearrangement joins TRBV28 to TRBJ2-5; TRBD1 matches 9 bases. The trim removed 7 bases at V and 6 bases at J, leaving 18 bases unmatched. From germline, CDR1 is MDHEN and CDR2 SYDVKM. The CDR3 consists of 17 residues. The CDR3 DNA reads TGTGCCAGCACCCTAAGGCTGGGACAGGGACAGAGTCAGACCCAGTACTTC. Its protein product is CASTLRLGQGQSQTQYF.

The CDR3 here is CASSQEVSSGSTGELFF. For the CDR3, the DNA is TGCGCCAGCAGCCAAGAGGTGTCTAGCGGGAGCACCGGGGAGCTGTTTTTT. The V and J genes are TRBV4-1 and TRBJ2-2; 10 nucleotides align to TRBD2. V lost 0 bases, J lost 4 bases, and 5 bases stayed unmatched. The CDR3 runs to 17 residues. Germline V lookup: CDR1 MGHRA, CDR2 YSYEKL.

The chain links TRBV5-1 to TRBJ2-2; TRBD2 aligns across 7 bases. CDR3 length: 16 residues. V lost 4 bases and J lost 1; bases outside the gene matches: 7. Germline V CDR1 and CDR2: SGHRS, YFSETQ. The CDR3 nucleotides are TGCGCCAGCAGCACCTTAGCGGGTTTGAACACCGGGGAGCTGTTTTTT. Its translation is CASSTLAGLNTGELFF.

The chain carries TRBV28 and TRBJ2-2; TRBD2 matches 9 bases. J gave up 6 bases and V 3 bases, and 20 bases lay outside the gene matches. CDR1 and CDR2 (germline): MDHEN, SYDVKM. This CDR3 comprises 20 residues. The CDR3 region has the DNA TGTGCCAGCAGTTTGGTGGGGGTTAGCGGGAGAACCGGCCGTCCCGGGGAGCTGTTTTTT. Amino acid sequence: CASSLVGVSGRTGRPGELFF.

The V gene is TRBV10-3, the J gene TRBJ2-7; D not resolved. Trimming pared 0 bases from V and 6 bases from J, leaving 6 bases between. The length of the CDR3 is 12 residues. Germline V gives CDR1 ENHRY, CDR2 SYGVKD. CDR3 sequence: CAISESTREQYF. In nucleotides, the CDR3 is TGTGCCATCAGTGAGTCGACACGCGAGCAGTACTTC.

This chain links TRBV6-6 with TRBJ1-1; 7 positions match TRBD1. The germline V gene has CDR1 MNHNY and CDR2 SVGAGI (reference sequence). This CDR3 comprises 14 residues. The J segment lost 5 bases and the V segment lost 7 bases, leaving 10 bases of the junction unmatched. The CDR3 is CASTPGGRETEAFF. In nucleotides, the CDR3 is TGTGCCAGCACCCCAGGGGGGCGGGAAACTGAAGCTTTCTTT.

This rearrangement joins TRBV28 to TRBJ1-5; D gene unclear. This CDR3 is built from 15 residues. Germline V lookup: CDR1 MDHEN, CDR2 SYDVKM. V gave up 6 bases and J gave up 2 bases, with 14 bases separating them. Here the CDR3 reads CASSNGVFGNQPQHF. The CDR3, as DNA: TGTGCCAGCAGCAACGGGGTCTTTGGCAATCAGCCCCAGCATTTT.

The rearrangement joins TRBV4-1 to TRBJ2-3, with D tentatively TRBD2 (5 bases). V dropped 1 base and J dropped 6 bases, with 14 bases sitting between them. This CDR3 contains 15 residues. Germline V gene sequence: CDR1 MGHRA, CDR2 YSYEKL. As DNA, the CDR3 is TGCGCCAGCAGCCAAGTAACTAGTCAGTCGGATACGCAGTATTTT. Translated, it gives CASSQVTSQSDTQYF.

This chain connects TRBV6-5 to TRBJ2-7, with 7 positions matching TRBD1. After removal of 5 bases from V and 0 bases from J, the junction contained 4 bases not matched to a gene. The CDR3 consists of 14 residues. Germline values: CDR1 MNHEY, CDR2 SVGAGI. CDR3 sequence: CASSRQGGSYEQYF. CDR3 sequence (DNA): TGTGCCAGCAGTCGACAGGGCGGCTCCTACGAGCAGTACTTC.

V gene TRBV19 combines with J gene TRBJ1-5, with D unresolved. The CDR3 has 15 residues. Germline CDR1 and CDR2: LNHDA and SQIVND (reference sequence). The V gene lost 0 bases and the J gene lost 7 bases, with 13 bases spanning the gap. The CDR3 DNA reads TGTGCCAGTAGTATAGATTTCGGTTTTTGGCAGCCCCAGCATTTT. This codes for CASSIDFGFWQPQHF.

The genes are TRBV27 and TRBJ1-5; D remains ambiguous. V gave up 0 bases and J gave up 6 bases, with 6 bases separating them. The CDR3 consists of 13 residues. The germline CDR1 and CDR2 sequences are MNHEY and SMNVEV (reference sequence). DNA for the CDR3: TGTGCCAGCAGTTTATCGAGGAGTCAGCCCCAGCATTTT. As protein: CASSLSRSQPQHF.

The gene calls are TRBV19 and TRBJ2-1; 13 bases align to TRBD2. The junction had 12 bases not matched to a gene; V was cut back by 3 bases and J by 4 bases. Germline V gene sequence: CDR1 LNHDA, CDR2 SQIVND (reference sequence). The CDR3 spans 19 residues. CDR3 residues: CASSIPFSGTSGKYNEQFF. Here the CDR3 DNA reads TGTGCCAGTAGTATCCCCTTCTCCGGGACTAGCGGGAAGTACAATGAGCAGTTCTTC.

The chain has TRBV6-5 and TRBJ2-5, with TRBD1 matching over 7 bases. The germline V gene has CDR1 MNHEY and CDR2 SVGAGI. The CDR3 runs 14 residues. Trimming cost V 6 bases and J 5 bases; bases outside gene matches: 9. The CDR3 nucleotides are TGTGCCAGCAGCCTCCGACAGGGACAGGAGACCCAGTACTTC. Its translation is CASSLRQGQETQYF.

The CDR3 DNA reads as TGCGCCAGCGGGCGGGACAGGGGCACAGATACGCAGTATTTT. Translating gives CASGRDRGTDTQYF. The chain uses TRBV5-1 and TRBJ2-3; TRBD1 aligns across 9 bases. The CDR3 contains 14 residues. Germline-derived CDR1 and CDR2 are SGHRS and YFSETQ. V shed 7 bases, J shed 1 base, and the junction held 4 bases outside the gene matches. The complete variable domain, with remaining parts taken from reference TRBV5-1 and TRBJ2-3, reads KAGVTQTPRYLIKTRGQQVTLSCSPISGHRSVSWYQQTPGQGLQFLFEYFSETQRNKGNFPGRFSGRQFSNSRSEMNVSTLELGDSALYLCASGRDRGTDTQYFGPGTRLTVL.

J is TRBJ2-5 and V is TRBV2, with 11 bases matching TRBD2. V dropped 5 bases and J dropped 5; count of bases not matched to a gene: 13. The germline gives CDR1 SNHLY, CDR2 FYNNEI. There are 17 residues in the CDR3. This chain's CDR3 is CASSIGLAGDGRETQYF. CDR3 nucleotide sequence: TGTGCCAGCAGTATAGGACTAGCGGGCGATGGCCGGGAGACCCAGTACTTC.

V is TRBV5-1 and J is TRBJ1-1, with 9 positions matching TRBD1. The V gene end was trimmed by 4 bases and the J gene end by 4 bases; junction bases not matched to a gene: 5. Germline V gives CDR1 SGHRS, CDR2 YFSETQ. The CDR3 sequence is 14 residues long. The CDR3 DNA reads TGCGCCAGCAGCCCCGGGACAGGGATCACTGAAGCTTTCTTT. Its translation: CASSPGTGITEAFF.

This chain links TRBV7-7 with TRBJ1-5; weak D call: TRBD1 (5 bases). CDR3 length: 14 amino acids. Germline CDR1 SSHAT, CDR2 FNYEAQ (reference sequence). V was pared by 2 bases and J by 7 bases, with 12 bases between. The DNA for the CDR3 is TGTGCCAGCAGCTTATTCCTTCAGGGCCAGCCCCAGCATTTT. The encoded protein is CASSLFLQGQPQHF.

The gene calls are TRBV25-1 and TRBJ2-7; D may be TRBD2 (6 bases). Germline V CDR1 and CDR2: MGHDK, SYGVNS. This CDR3 region has 15 residues. V was shortened by 7 bases and J by 2 bases, with 18 bases between the two germline ends. CDR3 residues: CASTPMGTVTYEQYF. The CDR3 nucleotides are TGTGCCAGCACCCCAATGGGGACTGTCACCTACGAGCAGTACTTC.

The chain is built from TRBV9 and TRBJ1-4; 7 bases line up with TRBD1. Germline loops: CDR1 SGDLS, CDR2 YYNGEE. The CDR3 runs to 14 residues. J lost 4 bases, V lost 4 bases, and 4 bases had no gene match. CDR3 bases: TGTGCCAGCAGCCGCCAGGGGGGTAATGAAAAACTGTTTTTT. It encodes CASSRQGGNEKLFF.

CDR3 sequence reads: CASSDGSTDTQYF. For the CDR3, the DNA is TGTGCCAGCAGCGACGGTAGCACAGATACGCAGTATTTT. The V and J genes are TRBV9 and TRBJ2-3; no reliable D call. The length of the CDR3 is 13 residues. Between the trimmed V and J ends, which lost 3 bases and 0 bases, there was a span of 5 bases. In germline, CDR1 is SGDLS, CDR2 YYNGEE.